This section outlines one T cell receptor (beta chain) sequence together with its context. The target antigen is unknown. The data belong to a study of shared clonotypes between healthy human individuals. All donors qualified as healthy HIV-negative adults and had experienced no recent acute infections or vaccinations. General study results and limits: It was expected that sequencing depth would affect clonotype sharing among donors.

This table comes from immunoSEQ multiplex PCR, and its TCRdb copy is limited to in-frame clones, with some not included. The sample contains about 1.1 million clones, roughly 77% of which appear only once. The CDR3 totals 14 residues. Trimming took off 4 bases at V and 1 base at J, with 10 bases between the two ends. Germline V gives CDR1 LGHNA, CDR2 YSLEER. This TCR was sampled from a man aged 18 to 29 in good health. Some clones in this sample may be carry-over from other donors' samples. The sample taken for sequencing was memory CD4+ T cells from PBMCs. Subset indicated: CD45RA-negative fraction. V gene TRBV4-3 combines with J gene TRBJ1-2; D might be TRBD1 (6 bases). This CDR3 reads CASSPGQFNYGYTF. For the CDR3, the DNA is TGCGCCAGCAGCCCTGGACAGTTTAACTATGGCTACACCTTC.